These 26 T cell receptor beta chains share one sample of origin, sequenced in a study of early T cells in non-severe SARS-CoV-2 infection. TCRdb re-called the 5' RACE reads through MiXCR, storing one row per CDR3 protein. The table includes about 48,000 distinct CDR3 sequences, approximately 5.1% detected once. Specimen: whole blood, collected at baseline. These receptors came from an adult who was a healthcare worker with PCR-confirmed SARS-CoV-2 infection or an uninfected control (not recorded which).

This clonotype was found many times. The chain joins TRBV7-9 to TRBJ2-3; TRBD1 matches 9 bases. V trimming: 5 bases; J trimming: 4 bases; junction bases outside the gene matches: 7. The CDR3 consists of 15 residues. Per the germline V gene, CDR1 is SEHNR and CDR2 is FQNEAQ (reference sequence). CDR3 residues: CASSPWDRASDTQYF. The CDR3 coding sequence is TGTGCCAGCAGCCCCTGGGACAGGGCTTCAGATACGCAGTATTTT.

This clonotype has ten or more counts. The V call is TRBV6-6, the J call TRBJ2-5; unclear D gene. The V end lost 0 bases, the J end lost 7 bases, and 15 bases lay between the germline ends. The CDR3 runs to 15 residues. Looked up from germline, CDR1 is MNHNY and CDR2 is SVGAGI (reference sequence). CDR3 nucleotides: TGTGCCAGCAGTTACTCCGGGTCGAAGGGTGCGACCCAGTACTTC. Translating it yields CASSYSGSKGATQYF.

This clonotype has a handful of counts. J is TRBJ2-5 and V is TRBV29-1, with D perhaps matching TRBD2 (5 bases). The CDR3 is 13 residues long. The germline V gene encodes CDR1 SQVTM and CDR2 ANQGSEA. V was trimmed by 6 bases and J by 3 bases, leaving 14 bases between them. The CDR3, as DNA: TGCAGCGTCCTTGGGGTGGGAGAAGAGACCCAGTACTTC. Translated: CSVLGVGEETQYF.

This clonotype was detected a few times. This chain connects TRBV6-5 to TRBJ1-3; weak D call: TRBD1 (5 bases). The V gene lost 8 bases and the J gene lost 0 bases, with 11 bases spanning the gap. This CDR3 has 14 amino acids. Per the germline V gene, CDR1 is MNHEY and CDR2 is SVGAGI. CDR3 in DNA: TGTGCCAGCGCCGGGGGAAGCTCTGGAAACACCATATATTTT. Amino acids: CASAGGSSGNTIYF.

The chain joins TRBV3-1 to TRBJ2-7, with a tentative D call TRBD2 (6 bases). V dropped 2 bases and J dropped 5 bases, with 19 bases sitting between them. From germline, CDR1 is LGHDT and CDR2 YNNKEL (reference sequence). CDR3 length: 16 amino acids. The CDR3, as DNA: TGTGCCAGCAGCCAAATTAGCGGAGTCCCAGGAAACGAGCAGTACTTC. As protein: CASSQISGVPGNEQYF.

This sequence joins TRBV10-2 and TRBJ2-1, with D perhaps matching TRBD1 (6 bases). Germline V gene data show CDR1 as WSHSY and CDR2 as SAAADI. The CDR3 consists of 13 residues. The V end lost 8 bases, the J end lost 1 base, and 9 bases lay between the germline ends. For the CDR3, the DNA is TGCGCCAGCCGGGACACTTCCTACAATGAGCAGTTCTTC. Its translation: CASRDTSYNEQFF.

Many counts were recorded for this clonotype. The rearrangement uses TRBV5-6 and TRBJ1-2, with D possibly being TRBD1 (5 bases). CDR3 length: 11 amino acids. CDR1 and CDR2 from the germline V gene are SGHDT and YYEEEE. Trimming stripped 6 bases from V and 12 bases from J, with 15 bases between. CDR3 sequence (DNA): TGTGCCAGCAATAAAGACAGAGCTCACACCTTC. Translating gives CASNKDRAHTF.

This clonotype was seen at least ten times. The CDR3 coding sequence is TGTGCCAGCTCACCACCGGTGTCCGGGGGCTTCATGAACACTGAAGCTTTCTTT. Translating it yields CASSPPVSGGFMNTEAFF. The chain couples TRBV18 to TRBJ1-1; D might be TRBD1 (6 bases). CDR1 is KGHSH, CDR2 LQKENI, per germline. This CDR3 is built from 18 residues. The germline V and J ends were trimmed by 0 bases and 0 bases, with 17 bases remaining between them. Combining the CDR3 with reference TRBV18 and TRBJ1-1 gives the whole variable domain NAGVMQNPRHLVRRRGQEARLRCSPMKGHSHVYWYRQLPEEGLKFMVYLQKENIIDESGMPKERFSAEFPKEGPSILRIQQVVRGDSAAYFCASSPPVSGGFMNTEAFFGQGTRLTVV.

This clonotype was seen a few times. V gene TRBV7-9 combines with J gene TRBJ1-3; D gene ambiguous. V was cut by 4 bases and J by 0 bases, with 10 bases left in between. Germline lookup yields CDR1 SEHNR and CDR2 FQNEAQ (reference sequence). CDR3 length: 15 residues. The CDR3 nucleotides read TGTGCCAGCAGCTCTGTAGGGAGCTCTGGAAACACCATATATTTT. Translation gives CASSSVGSSGNTIYF.

Many counts were recorded for this clonotype. The J gene is TRBJ1-1, the V gene TRBV27, with a tentative D call TRBD1 (6 bases). Germline lookup yields CDR1 MNHEY and CDR2 SMNVEV (reference sequence). V dropped 9 bases and J dropped 0 bases, with 14 bases sitting between them. The CDR3 has 14 amino acids. For the CDR3, the DNA is TGTGCCAGTTTTTACGGACAGCTGAACACTGAAGCTTTCTTT. This sequence encodes CASFYGQLNTEAFF.

CDR3 nucleotide sequence: TGTGCCAGCAGCTTAGCAGGGGAGGACGAGCAGTACTTC. Its protein product is CASSLAGEDEQYF. This rearrangement joins TRBV7-6 to TRBJ2-7; the D gene is possibly TRBD2 (6 bases). V was cut by 0 bases and J by 5 bases, with 8 bases left in between. Germline-derived CDR1 and CDR2 are SGHVS and FNYEAQ. This CDR3 has 13 amino acids.

This clonotype has at least ten counts. The chain couples TRBV7-9 to TRBJ2-1; D might be TRBD2 (7 bases). The V and J ends lost 7 bases and 2 bases respectively, with 18 bases between them. From germline, CDR1 is SEHNR and CDR2 FQNEAQ (reference sequence). The CDR3 runs 16 residues. This CDR3 reads CASIPQGLPPYNEQFF. CDR3 in DNA: TGTGCCAGCATCCCACAGGGACTACCCCCCTACAATGAGCAGTTCTTC.

The rearrangement links TRBV7-8 to TRBJ2-3; D is ambiguous. The V end was cut by 0 bases, the J end by 14 bases, with 15 bases between. Germline assignment: CDR1 SGHVS and CDR2 FQNEAQ. This CDR3 has 13 amino acids. CDR3 protein: CASSLADFLGRYF. The CDR3 region has the DNA TGTGCCAGCAGCTTAGCTGACTTCCTAGGACGGTATTTT.

This clonotype was seen at least ten times. The V call is TRBV28, the J call TRBJ1-2; perhaps TRBD1 as D (5 bases). The CDR3 extends over 12 amino acids. The germline gives CDR1 MDHEN, CDR2 SYDVKM. The V and J ends lost 10 bases and 8 bases respectively, with 17 bases between them. The CDR3 sequence is CATTSGRWGYTF. The CDR3 nucleotides are TGTGCCACCACCTCGGGGCGATGGGGCTACACCTTC.

This chain connects TRBV7-9 to TRBJ2-7; 12 bases are shared with TRBD2. The length of the CDR3 is 15 residues. The V gene's germline CDR1 is SEHNR and CDR2 FQNEAQ (reference sequence). V lost 0 bases to trimming and J lost 4 bases; unmatched junction nucleotides: 1. The CDR3 DNA sequence: TGTGCCAGCAGCTTAGCGCTAGCGGGAGGGTACGAGCAGTACTTC. It yields the protein CASSLALAGGYEQYF. The full variable domain, completed using reference TRBV7-9 and TRBJ2-7, is DTGVSQNPRHKITKRGQNVTFRCDPISEHNRLYWYRQTLGQGPEFLTYFQNEAQLEKSRLLSDRFSAERPKGSFSTLEIQRTEQGDSAMYLCASSLALAGGYEQYFGPGTRLTVT.

This clonotype appeared many times. V gene TRBV6-5 combines with J gene TRBJ2-1, with D possibly TRBD1 on 5 matching bases. Germline CDR1 and CDR2: MNHEY and SVGAGI. With 6 bases removed from V and 4 bases from J, the gap between germline ends came to 13 bases. There are 14 residues in the CDR3. CDR3: CASSWGQRYNEQFF. The CDR3 nucleotides read TGTGCCAGCAGCTGGGGCCAGAGGTACAATGAGCAGTTCTTC.

Ten or more counts support this clonotype. The rearrangement joins TRBV6-6 to TRBJ1-5, with D tentatively TRBD1 (5 bases). CDR1 is MNHNY and CDR2 is SVGAGI in the germline V gene (reference sequence). The CDR3 is 16 residues long. Trimming stripped 0 bases from V and 1 base from J, with 10 bases between. This CDR3 reads CASSYSQRGSNQPQHF. CDR3 DNA sequence: TGTGCCAGCAGTTACTCGCAAAGGGGCAGCAATCAGCCCCAGCATTTT.

This rearrangement joins TRBV29-1 to TRBJ2-7; 8 nucleotides line up with TRBD2. Germline V gene lookup returns CDR1 SQVTM and CDR2 ANQGSEA. The CDR3 consists of 13 residues. J was trimmed by 5 bases and V by 0 bases; bases with no gene match: 3. Written as DNA, the CDR3 is TGCAGCGTTGAAGATCAGACTAGCGACGAGCAGTACTTC. Translating gives CSVEDQTSDEQYF.

This clonotype was seen many times. The chain is built from TRBV6-5 and TRBJ2-6, with D tentatively TRBD2 (7 bases). V lost 4 bases, J lost 3 bases, and 19 bases lay in between. From germline, CDR1 is MNHEY and CDR2 SVGAGI. The CDR3 is 18 amino acids. The CDR3 reads CASSSVGGLRYGANVLTF. The CDR3 DNA reads TGTGCCAGCAGTTCCGTCGGGGGGCTAAGGTATGGGGCCAACGTCCTGACTTTC.

This clonotype was detected only a few times. The chain uses TRBV19 and TRBJ1-2, with D possibly being TRBD1 (5 bases). Germline loops: CDR1 LNHDA, CDR2 SQIVND (reference sequence). The CDR3 contains 15 residues. V shed 5 bases and J shed 7 bases, with 20 bases lying between them. CDR3: CASSGGRKRTSGYTF. CDR3 DNA: TGTGCCAGTAGTGGGGGACGCAAAAGGACTAGTGGCTACACCTTC. The complete variable domain, with remaining parts taken from reference TRBV19 and TRBJ1-2, reads DGGITQSPKYLFRKEGQNVTLSCEQNLNHDAMYWYRQDPGQGLRLIYYSQIVNDFQKGDIAEGYSVSREKKESFPLTVTSAQKNPTAFYLCASSGGRKRTSGYTFGSGTRLTVV.

By share, this clonotype counts as medium-sized. The chain is built from TRBV6-1 and TRBJ1-1, with a possible D match to TRBD1 (6 bases). The CDR3 runs 15 residues. CDR1 MNHNS and CDR2 SASEGT come from the germline V gene. The V end was cut by 10 bases, the J end by 0 bases, with 18 bases between. The CDR3 nucleotides read TGTGCCACCTCCCGGGACATAGGGATGAACACTGAAGCTTTCTTT. Its protein is CATSRDIGMNTEAFF.

The chain couples TRBV5-1 to TRBJ2-2; TRBD1 might be the D (5 bases). V lost 2 bases and J lost 1, with 12 bases in between. Germline V gene sequence: CDR1 SGHRS, CDR2 YFSETQ. CDR3 length: 16 residues. CDR3 protein: CASSLATEVNTGELFF. CDR3 bases: TGCGCCAGCAGCTTAGCGACAGAAGTGAACACCGGGGAGCTGTTTTTT.

This clonotype was counted ten times or more. This rearrangement joins TRBV29-1 to TRBJ1-5, with D perhaps TRBD1 (5 bases). The CDR3 has 12 amino acids. Germline CDR1 SQVTM, CDR2 ANQGSEA. The ends were cut back, 4 bases at V and 3 bases at J, with 7 bases in the middle. CDR3 residues: CSVAGTNQPQHF. For the CDR3, the DNA is TGCAGCGTTGCGGGGACCAATCAGCCCCAGCATTTT.

This clonotype has just a few counts. This chain links TRBV12-3 or TRBV12-4 with TRBJ2-3; 10 bases fit TRBD2. The CDR3 consists of 18 residues. V was clipped by 6 bases and J by 2 bases; unmatched bases: 14. The CDR3 reads CASSWGGLAGDNTDTQYF. The DNA of the CDR3 is TGTGCCAGCAGCTGGGGGGGCCTAGCGGGAGATAACACAGATACGCAGTATTTT.

This clonotype was recorded at least ten times. The chain carries TRBV7-3 and TRBJ2-2; 13 bases line up with TRBD2. Trimming removed 5 bases from V and 0 bases from J; junction bases left unmatched: 6. This CDR3 is 18 amino acids long. Germline values: CDR1 SGHTA, CDR2 FQGTGA. CDR3 in DNA: TGTGCCAGCAGCCCCGGACTAGCGGGAGCGACGAACACCGGGGAGCTGTTTTTT. Protein: CASSPGLAGATNTGELFF.

There are a few counts of this clonotype. V is TRBV6-5 and J is TRBJ1-1; TRBD1 matches at 7 bases. The CDR3 covers 12 residues. Trimming at V came to 6 bases and at J to 11 bases, leaving 9 bases not matched to a gene. CDR1 is MNHEY, CDR2 SVGAGI, per germline. CDR3 protein: CASSPRQGDAFF. The CDR3 DNA reads as TGTGCCAGCAGCCCCCGACAGGGTGATGCTTTCTTT.